This T cell receptor (beta chain) was documented in a study of long-term antiretroviral therapy in people with HIV. This clone came up a few times. The antigen is not known. The study, taken as a whole, reports: Clones showing expansion before ART dominated the repertoire at all time points.

The germline V gene has CDR1 MNHNS and CDR2 SASEGT. V gave up 1 base and J gave up 0 bases, with 10 bases separating them. The CDR3 sequence is 15 residues long. The authors ran the immunoSEQ assay, v3.0, at survey level. This table comes from immunoSEQ multiplex PCR, and its TCRdb copy is limited to in-frame clones, with some not included. The table has 25,000 to 30,000 clones, around 80% seen once. Sequences were derived from unsorted PBMCs, sampled 1.5 years before starting antiretroviral therapy. The genes are TRBV6-1 and TRBJ2-7; the D is unclear. The clonotype comes from a man aged 18 to 29 with HIV. The CDR3 nucleotides are TGTGCCAGCAGTGAAGACAGTCAACTCTCCTACGAGCAGTACTTC. Translating it yields CASSEDSQLSYEQYF.